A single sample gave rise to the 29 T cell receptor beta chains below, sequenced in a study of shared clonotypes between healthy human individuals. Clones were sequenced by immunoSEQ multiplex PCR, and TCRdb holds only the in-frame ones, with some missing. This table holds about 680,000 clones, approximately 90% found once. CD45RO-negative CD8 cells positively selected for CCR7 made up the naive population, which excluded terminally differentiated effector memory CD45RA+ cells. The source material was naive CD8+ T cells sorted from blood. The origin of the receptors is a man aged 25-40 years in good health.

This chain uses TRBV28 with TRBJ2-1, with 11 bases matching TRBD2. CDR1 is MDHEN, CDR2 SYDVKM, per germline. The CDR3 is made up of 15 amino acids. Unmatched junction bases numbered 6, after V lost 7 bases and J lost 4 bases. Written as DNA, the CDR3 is TGTGCCAGCACTAGTAGCGGGAGGGGGTACAATGAGCAGTTCTTC. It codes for CASTSSGRGYNEQFF.

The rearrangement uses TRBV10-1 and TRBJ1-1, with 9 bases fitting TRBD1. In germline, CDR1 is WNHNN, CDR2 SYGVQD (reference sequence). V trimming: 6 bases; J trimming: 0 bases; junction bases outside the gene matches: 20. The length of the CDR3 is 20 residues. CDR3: CASRVLGPGQGDLLNTEAFF. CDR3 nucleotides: TGCGCCAGCAGGGTTCTGGGTCCGGGACAGGGCGACCTCTTGAACACTGAAGCTTTCTTT.

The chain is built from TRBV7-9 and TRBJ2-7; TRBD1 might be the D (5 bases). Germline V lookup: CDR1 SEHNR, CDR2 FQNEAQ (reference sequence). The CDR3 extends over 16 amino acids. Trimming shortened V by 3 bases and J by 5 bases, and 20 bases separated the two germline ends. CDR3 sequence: CASSFRTPGLWDEQYF. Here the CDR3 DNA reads TGTGCCAGCAGCTTCCGCACCCCAGGGCTTTGGGACGAGCAGTACTTC. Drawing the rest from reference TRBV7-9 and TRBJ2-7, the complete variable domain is DTGVSQNPRHKITKRGQNVTFRCDPISEHNRLYWYRQTLGQGPEFLTYFQNEAQLEKSRLLSDRFSAERPKGSFSTLEIQRTEQGDSAMYLCASSFRTPGLWDEQYFGPGTRLTVT.

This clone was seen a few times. The CDR3 reads CASSYQGLRGYTF. The CDR3 nucleotides read TGTGCCAGCAGCTACCAGGGGTTACGAGGCTACACCTTC. This chain uses TRBV7-2 with TRBJ1-2; TRBD1 is a possible D gene (6 bases). Germline CDR1 SGHTA, CDR2 FQGNSA. The ends were cut back, 4 bases at V and 8 bases at J, with 14 bases in the middle. The CDR3 is made up of 13 amino acids.

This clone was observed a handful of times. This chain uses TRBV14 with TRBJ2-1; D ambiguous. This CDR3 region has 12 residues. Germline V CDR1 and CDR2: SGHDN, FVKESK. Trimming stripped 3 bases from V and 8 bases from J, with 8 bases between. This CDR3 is CASSHVRDEQFF. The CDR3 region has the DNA TGTGCCAGCAGCCATGTTAGGGATGAGCAGTTCTTC.

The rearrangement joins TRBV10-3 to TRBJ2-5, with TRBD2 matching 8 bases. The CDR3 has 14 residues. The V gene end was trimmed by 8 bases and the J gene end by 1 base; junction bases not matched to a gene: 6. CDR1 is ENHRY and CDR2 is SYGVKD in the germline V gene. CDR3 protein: CAILLAGIQETQYF. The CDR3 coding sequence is TGTGCCATCCTTTTAGCGGGAATCCAAGAGACCCAGTACTTC.

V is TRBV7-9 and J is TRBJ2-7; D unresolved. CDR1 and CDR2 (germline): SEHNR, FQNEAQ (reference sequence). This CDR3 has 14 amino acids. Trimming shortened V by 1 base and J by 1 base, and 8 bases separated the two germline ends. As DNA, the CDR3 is TGTGCCAGCAGCTTAGTCACATCGTCCTACGAGCAGTACTTC. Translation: CASSLVTSSYEQYF.

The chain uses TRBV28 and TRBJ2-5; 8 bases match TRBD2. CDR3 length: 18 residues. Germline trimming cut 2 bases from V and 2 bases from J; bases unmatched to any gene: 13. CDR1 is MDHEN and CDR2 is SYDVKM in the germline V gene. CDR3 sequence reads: CASSLPSLFQREQETQYF. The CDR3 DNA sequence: TGTGCCAGCAGTTTACCCTCCTTGTTCCAGCGGGAGCAAGAGACCCAGTACTTC.

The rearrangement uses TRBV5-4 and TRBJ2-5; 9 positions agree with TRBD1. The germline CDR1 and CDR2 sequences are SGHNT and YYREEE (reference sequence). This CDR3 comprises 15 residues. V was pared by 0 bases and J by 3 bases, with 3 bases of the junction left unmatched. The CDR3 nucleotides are TGTGCCAGCAGCTTGGAGTGGGACAGGGAAGAGACCCAGTACTTC. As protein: CASSLEWDREETQYF.

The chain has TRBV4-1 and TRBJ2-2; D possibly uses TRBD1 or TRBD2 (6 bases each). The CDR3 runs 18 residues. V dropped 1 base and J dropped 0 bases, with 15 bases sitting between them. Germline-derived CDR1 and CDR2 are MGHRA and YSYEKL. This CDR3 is CASSQGGGQGANTGELFF. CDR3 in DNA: TGCGCCAGCAGCCAAGGAGGGGGGCAGGGCGCGAACACCGGGGAGCTGTTTTTT.

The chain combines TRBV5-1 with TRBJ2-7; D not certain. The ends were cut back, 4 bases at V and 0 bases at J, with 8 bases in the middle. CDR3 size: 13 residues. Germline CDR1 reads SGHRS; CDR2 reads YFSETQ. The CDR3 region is CASSVHSSYEQYF. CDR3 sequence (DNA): TGCGCCAGCAGCGTACATAGCTCCTACGAGCAGTACTTC. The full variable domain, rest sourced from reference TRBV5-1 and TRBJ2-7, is KAGVTQTPRYLIKTRGQQVTLSCSPISGHRSVSWYQQTPGQGLQFLFEYFSETQRNKGNFPGRFSGRQFSNSRSEMNVSTLELGDSALYLCASSVHSSYEQYFGPGTRLTVT.

DNA of the CDR3: TGTGCCAGCAGTGAACGTCTCCACAGGGTAAAGTTCGCTGAAGCTTTCTTT. This sequence encodes CASSERLHRVKFAEAFF. The chain uses TRBV6-1 and TRBJ1-1, with D possibly being TRBD1 (6 bases). This CDR3 is 17 amino acids long. The V end lost 2 bases, the J end lost 6 bases, and 22 bases lay between the germline ends. The germline V gene has CDR1 MNHNS and CDR2 SASEGT.

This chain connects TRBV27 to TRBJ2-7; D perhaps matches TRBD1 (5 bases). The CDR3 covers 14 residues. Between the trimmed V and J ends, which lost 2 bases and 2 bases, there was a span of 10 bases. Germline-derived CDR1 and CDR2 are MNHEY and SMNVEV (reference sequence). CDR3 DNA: TGTGCCAGCAGTTTAAGTGACAGACCCTACGAGCAGTACTTC. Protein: CASSLSDRPYEQYF.

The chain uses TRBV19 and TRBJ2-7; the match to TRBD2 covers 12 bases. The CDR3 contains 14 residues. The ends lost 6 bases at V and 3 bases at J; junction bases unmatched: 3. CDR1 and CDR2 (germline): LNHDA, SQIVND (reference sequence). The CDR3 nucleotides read TGTGCCAGTAGACCGACTAGCGGGAGCTACGAGCAGTACTTC. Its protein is CASRPTSGSYEQYF.

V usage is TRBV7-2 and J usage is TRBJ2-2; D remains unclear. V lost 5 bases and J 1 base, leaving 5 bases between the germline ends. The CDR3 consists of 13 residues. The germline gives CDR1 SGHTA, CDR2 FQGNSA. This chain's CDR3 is CASSHQNTGELFF. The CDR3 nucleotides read TGTGCCAGCAGCCATCAGAACACCGGGGAGCTGTTTTTT.

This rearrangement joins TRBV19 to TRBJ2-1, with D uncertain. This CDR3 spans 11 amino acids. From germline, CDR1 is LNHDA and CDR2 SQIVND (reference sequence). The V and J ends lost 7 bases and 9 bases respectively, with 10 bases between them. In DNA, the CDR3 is TGTGCCAGTACCCTGTGGGGTGAGCAGTTCTTC. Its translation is CASTLWGEQFF.

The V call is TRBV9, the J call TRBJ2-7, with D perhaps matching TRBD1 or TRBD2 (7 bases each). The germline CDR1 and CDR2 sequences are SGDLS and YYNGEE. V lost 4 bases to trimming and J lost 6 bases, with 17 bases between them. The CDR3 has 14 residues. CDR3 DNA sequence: TGTGCCAGCAGCTCCTCAGGGGGGGCTCGCGAGCAGTACTTC. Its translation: CASSSSGGAREQYF.

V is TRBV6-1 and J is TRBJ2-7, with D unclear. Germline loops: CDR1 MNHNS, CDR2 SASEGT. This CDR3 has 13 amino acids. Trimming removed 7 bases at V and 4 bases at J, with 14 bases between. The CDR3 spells CASTHFQGYEQYF. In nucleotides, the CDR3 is TGTGCCAGCACTCACTTCCAAGGTTACGAGCAGTACTTC.

CDR3 bases: TGCAGCGTCATGACAGGACGGGGTGGCTACACCTTC. Translating it yields CSVMTGRGGYTF. The chain has TRBV29-1 and TRBJ1-2; D is perhaps TRBD1 (6 bases). Germline CDR1 SQVTM, CDR2 ANQGSEA. The CDR3 loop spans 12 amino acids. The V gene lost 6 bases and the J gene lost 7 bases, with 15 bases spanning the gap.

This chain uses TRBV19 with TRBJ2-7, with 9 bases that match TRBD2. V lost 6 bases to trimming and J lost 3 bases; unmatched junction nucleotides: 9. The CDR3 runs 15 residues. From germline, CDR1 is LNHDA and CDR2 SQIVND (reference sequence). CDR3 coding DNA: TGTGCCAGTAGCTCCCCCCGACTAGCGGTCTACGAGCAGTACTTC. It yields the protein CASSSPRLAVYEQYF.

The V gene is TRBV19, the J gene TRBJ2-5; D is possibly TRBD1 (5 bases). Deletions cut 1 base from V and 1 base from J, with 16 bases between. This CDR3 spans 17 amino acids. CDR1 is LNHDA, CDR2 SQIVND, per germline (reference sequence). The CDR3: CASSIGASTGSQETQYF. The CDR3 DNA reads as TGTGCCAGTAGTATAGGGGCATCCACAGGTTCCCAAGAGACCCAGTACTTC.

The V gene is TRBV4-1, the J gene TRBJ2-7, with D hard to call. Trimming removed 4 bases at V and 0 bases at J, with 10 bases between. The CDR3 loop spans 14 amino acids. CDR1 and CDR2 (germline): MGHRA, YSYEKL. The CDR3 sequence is CASSLQVDSYEQYF. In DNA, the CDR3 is TGCGCCAGCAGCCTGCAGGTGGACTCCTACGAGCAGTACTTC.

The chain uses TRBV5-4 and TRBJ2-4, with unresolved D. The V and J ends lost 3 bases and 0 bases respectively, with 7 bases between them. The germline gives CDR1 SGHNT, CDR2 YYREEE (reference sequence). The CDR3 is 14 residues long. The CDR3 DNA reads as TGTGCCAGCAGCTCCTGGACAGCCAAAAACATTCAGTACTTC. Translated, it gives CASSSWTAKNIQYF.

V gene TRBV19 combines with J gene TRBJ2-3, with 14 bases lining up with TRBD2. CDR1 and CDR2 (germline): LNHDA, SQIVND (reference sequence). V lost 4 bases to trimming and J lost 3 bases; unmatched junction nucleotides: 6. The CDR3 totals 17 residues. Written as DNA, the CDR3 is TGTGCCAGTAGTAACCGACTAGCGGGAGGGCCGACAGATACGCAGTATTTT. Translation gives CASSNRLAGGPTDTQYF.

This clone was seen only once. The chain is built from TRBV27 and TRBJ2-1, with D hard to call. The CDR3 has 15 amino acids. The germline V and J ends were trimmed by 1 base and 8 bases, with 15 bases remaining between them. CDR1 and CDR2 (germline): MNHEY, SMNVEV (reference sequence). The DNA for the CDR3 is TGTGCCAGCAGTTTATATGAAACCCTCCTCGATGAGCAGTTCTTC. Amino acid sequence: CASSLYETLLDEQFF.

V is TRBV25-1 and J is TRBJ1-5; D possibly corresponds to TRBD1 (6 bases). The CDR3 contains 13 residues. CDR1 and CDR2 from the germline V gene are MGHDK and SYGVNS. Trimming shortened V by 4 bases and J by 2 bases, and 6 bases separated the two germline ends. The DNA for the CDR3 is TGTGCCAGCAGTGCAGGGGGCAATCAGCCCCAGCATTTT. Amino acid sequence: CASSAGGNQPQHF.

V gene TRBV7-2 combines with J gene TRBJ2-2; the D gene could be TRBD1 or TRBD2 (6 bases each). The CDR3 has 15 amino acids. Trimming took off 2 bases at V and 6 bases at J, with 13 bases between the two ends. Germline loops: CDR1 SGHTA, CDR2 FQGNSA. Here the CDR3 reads CASSLRTGAAGELFF. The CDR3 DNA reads TGTGCCAGCAGCTTACGGACGGGGGCCGCCGGGGAGCTGTTTTTT.

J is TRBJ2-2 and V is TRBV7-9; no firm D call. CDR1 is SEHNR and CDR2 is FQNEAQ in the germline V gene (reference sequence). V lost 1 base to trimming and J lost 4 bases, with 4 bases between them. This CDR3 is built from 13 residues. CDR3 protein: CASSLVTTGELFF. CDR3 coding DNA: TGTGCCAGCAGCTTAGTAACCACCGGGGAGCTGTTTTTT.

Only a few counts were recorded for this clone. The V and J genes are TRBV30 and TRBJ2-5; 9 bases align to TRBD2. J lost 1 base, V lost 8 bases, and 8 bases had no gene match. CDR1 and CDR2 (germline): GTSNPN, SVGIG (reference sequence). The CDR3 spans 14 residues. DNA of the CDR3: TGTGCCCAAAGACTAGCGGAAAGCCAAGAGACCCAGTACTTC. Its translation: CAQRLAESQETQYF.